This TCR beta chain was recorded in a study of blood T cell repertoires in COVID-19. On the study more broadly: Samples taken during acute and convalescent COVID-19 were collected in the United States, Italy and Spain. Sample material is recorded as cDNA or gDNA derived from T cells, B-cell-depleted T cells, or PBMCs.

This CDR3 has 13 amino acids. V was trimmed by 3 bases and J by 8 bases, leaving 13 bases between them. Germline CDR1 is SNHLY and CDR2 is FYNNEI. Enrolled during active infection, Seattle patients were then followed longitudinally. Method: immunoSEQ multiplex PCR; TCRdb's copy keeps in-frame clones and lacks some. The sample has about 300,000 clones, around 92% seen once. V and J are TRBV2 and TRBJ1-2; D gene ambiguous. The receptor's source is a woman in her 30s with COVID-19, enrolled during active disease. Sequencing was done on a sample of peripheral blood. CDR3 loop: CASSESKREGYTF. The DNA of the CDR3 is TGTGCCAGCAGTGAGTCTAAGCGTGAGGGCTACACCTTC.